This TCR beta chain stems from a study of T cells after yellow fever vaccination. TCRdb re-called the 5' RACE reads with MiXCR, one entry per CDR3 protein. This sample has over 20,000 distinct CDR3 sequences; approximately 5% occur once, and the top ten carry 12%. A few counts support this clonotype. The CDR3 has 16 residues. From germline, CDR1 is SGHTA and CDR2 FQGNSA. V was clipped by 3 bases and J by 6 bases, with 20 bases between them. The source is a man aged 25-40 years who received the YFV17D yellow fever vaccine. The gene calls are TRBV7-2 and TRBJ2-5; D is possibly TRBD2 (6 bases). This material consisted of PBMCs, either bulk or a sorted T-cell subset (CD4+, CD8+, memory, or dextramer-sorted; not recorded which), taken 15 days after the yellow fever booster vaccination. DNA of the CDR3: TGTGCCAGCAGCTTGGCCGGGACTGGCTTGAGGAAGACCCAGTACTTC. The encoded protein is CASSLAGTGLRKTQYF.